This passage covers 27 T cell receptor beta chains from one sample sequenced in a study of spatial heterogeneity in lung cancer (dated by TCRdb to between 2018 and 2020). Per the publication, the time point label means: sample taken at primary tumor resection. The antigens these receptors bind are not known. Library method: 5' RACE. Data came from a NextSeq 500. In TCRdb, the public reads were trimmed at Q25 with fastp and aligned with MiXCR, with productive beta chains retained. Rows with a matching CDR3 protein are joined into one entry that keeps the most common DNA and genes. This sample gives roughly 5,300 distinct CDR3 sequences in total; about 8.4% of them show up just once. The top ten clonotypes cover roughly a third of the sample. What the work shows at the level of the full study, not this receptor alone: The number of expanded intratumoral alpha and beta TCRs correlated with the tumor nonsynonymous mutation count.

This sample comprised lung tumor tissue, obtained at surgery. These receptors originate from a female donor with early-stage non-small cell lung cancer.

By proportion, this clonotype is medium-sized (0.01 to 0.1%). The chain carries TRBV25-1 and TRBJ1-5; TRBD1 aligns across 7 bases. Germline CDR1 and CDR2: MGHDK and SYGVNS. The CDR3 has 14 amino acids. V shed 4 bases, J shed 4 bases, and the junction held 4 bases outside the gene matches. The CDR3 nucleotides are TGTGCCAGCAGTGCGGCAGGGGGAAATCAGCCCCAGCATTTT. It yields the protein CASSAAGGNQPQHF.

This clonotype is medium-sized in the sample. This CDR3 reads CSVRRESYEQYF. The DNA of the CDR3 is TGCAGCGTTCGCAGGGAATCCTACGAGCAGTACTTC. This chain joins TRBV29-1 and TRBJ2-7; TRBD1 is a possible D gene (5 bases). Trimming shortened V by 5 bases and J by 1 base, and 9 bases separated the two germline ends. The CDR3 contains 12 residues. The germline V gene has CDR1 SQVTM and CDR2 ANQGSEA.

There are many counts of this clonotype. This chain links TRBV20-1 with TRBJ2-1; D is unresolved. This CDR3 has 10 residues. Germline V gives CDR1 DFQATT, CDR2 SNEGSKA (reference sequence). The germline V and J ends were trimmed by 4 bases and 9 bases, with 7 bases remaining between them. The CDR3 sequence is CSATGGEQFF. Here the CDR3 DNA reads TGCAGTGCTACGGGCGGTGAGCAGTTCTTC.

The table lists this clonotype with many counts. The chain carries TRBV7-2 and TRBJ1-4, with 7 bases that match TRBD1. With V trimmed by 5 bases and J by 13 bases, 7 bases remained unmatched. Germline CDR1 reads SGHTA; CDR2 reads FQGNSA. The CDR3 loop spans 12 amino acids. The CDR3 DNA sequence: TGTGCCAGCAGCGTAAAGGGGGCTCGACTGTTTTTT. Residues: CASSVKGARLFF.

Sample share makes this clonotype medium-sized (0.01 to 0.1%). The J gene is TRBJ2-5, the V gene TRBV28; D is possibly TRBD1 or TRBD2 (5 bases each). V shed 8 bases and J shed 5 bases, with 24 bases lying between them. CDR1 MDHEN and CDR2 SYDVKM come from the germline V gene. CDR3 length: 16 amino acids. The CDR3 nucleotides read TGTGCCAGCCCCCCGAGAGGGGCAGGGAATAAGGAGACCCAGTACTTC. Amino acids: CASPPRGAGNKETQYF.

This clonotype is large within its sample. The chain combines TRBV7-3 with TRBJ1-2; weak D call: TRBD1 (5 bases). Per germline, CDR1 SGHTA and CDR2 FQGTGA. This CDR3 is 15 amino acids long. V lost 4 bases to trimming and J lost 7 bases, with 19 bases between them. CDR3 amino acids: CASSSLGVAGTGYTF. The CDR3 DNA follows: TGTGCCAGCAGCTCGCTGGGGGTGGCAGGGACTGGCTACACCTTC. Complete variable domain (other parts from reference TRBV7-3 and TRBJ1-2): GAGVSQTPSNKVTEKGKYVELRCDPISGHTALYWYRQSLGQGPEFLIYFQGTGAADDSGLPNDRFFAVRPEGSVSTLKIQRTERGDSAVYLCASSSLGVAGTGYTFGSGTRLTVV.

On this clonotype itself: A read error may be the cause here, since a much bigger clone is one base away. The chain links TRBV12-3 or TRBV12-4 to TRBJ2-1; 12 positions agree with TRBD2. The trim removed 7 bases at V and 2 bases at J, leaving 21 bases unmatched. The CDR3 has 21 amino acids. This CDR3 reads CASTHPATSGGHKGPYNEQFF. In DNA, the CDR3 is TGTGCCAGCACCCACCCGGCGACTAGCGGGGGACACAAAGGCCCCTACAATGAGCAGTTCTTC.

The gene calls are TRBV6-1 and TRBJ1-2, with 8 bases fitting TRBD1. V shed 2 bases, J shed 3 bases, and the junction held 11 bases outside the gene matches. There are 17 residues in the CDR3. Per germline, CDR1 MNHNS and CDR2 SASEGT. The CDR3 protein is CASSEMGRGPFDYGYTF. The CDR3 nucleotides are TGTGCCAGCAGTGAAATGGGCAGGGGGCCTTTCGACTATGGCTACACCTTC.

This clonotype counts as medium-sized. The chain has TRBV4-1 and TRBJ1-5, with D maybe TRBD1 (5 bases). Germline V gene sequence: CDR1 MGHRA, CDR2 YSYEKL. The CDR3 is made up of 14 amino acids. The V end lost 6 bases, the J end lost 3 bases, and 12 bases lay between the germline ends. CDR3 sequence: CASRGEGLNQPQHF. For the CDR3, the DNA is TGCGCCAGCAGAGGGGAAGGACTCAATCAGCCCCAGCATTTT.

The chain uses TRBV12-3 or TRBV12-4 and TRBJ2-2; D may match TRBD1 or TRBD2 (5 bases each). The CDR3 is 14 amino acids. Trimming shortened V by 4 bases and J by 9 bases, and 15 bases separated the two germline ends. The CDR3 bases are TGTGCCAGCAGTTCCCCGGACGGGGCCTGGGAGCTGTTTTTT. Its translation is CASSSPDGAWELFF.

The V call is TRBV6-5, the J call TRBJ2-5; 8 bases map to TRBD1. V trimming: 3 bases; J trimming: 5 bases; junction bases outside the gene matches: 8. Germline V gives CDR1 MNHEY, CDR2 SVGAGI. This CDR3 has 15 amino acids. CDR3 in DNA: TGTGCCAGCAGTTATTCCGGGACAGGCGGGGAGACCCAGTACTTC. As protein: CASSYSGTGGETQYF.

This clonotype is labeled medium-sized. The chain uses TRBV5-5 and TRBJ2-5; a possible D gene is TRBD1 (6 bases). This CDR3 region has 14 residues. The germline CDR1 and CDR2 sequences are SGHKS and YYEKEE (reference sequence). The V gene lost 4 bases and the J gene lost 4 bases, with 14 bases spanning the gap. CDR3 sequence: CASSPQGSGETQYF. The CDR3 DNA sequence: TGTGCCAGCAGCCCACAGGGAAGTGGAGAGACCCAGTACTTC.

In the case of this clonotype: Germline is not matched at one junction end, which may reflect a read error. V is TRBV4-1 and J is TRBJ2-1; possibly TRBD1 for D (6 bases). In germline, CDR1 is MGHRA, CDR2 YSYEKL. The CDR3 length is 15 residues. The CDR3 nucleotides read TGCGCCAGCAACCAATCGTGGACAGCCTACAATGAGCAGTTCTTC. Its translation: CASNQSWTAYNEQFF.

At least ten counts were recorded for this clonotype. The V gene is TRBV20-1, the J gene TRBJ2-5, with TRBD2 identical over 7 bases. The CDR3 is 15 residues long. Germline V gene lookup returns CDR1 DFQATT and CDR2 SNEGSKA (reference sequence). The trim removed 0 bases at V and 2 bases at J, leaving 6 bases unmatched. CDR3 DNA: TGCAGTGCTAGAGAGCAGCCTAGCGGACAAGAGACCCAGTACTTC. This gives the protein CSAREQPSGQETQYF.

This clonotype has a count of ten or more. The chain links TRBV27 to TRBJ2-7; weak D call: TRBD1 (7 bases). V was pared by 6 bases and J by 4 bases, with 13 bases between. Germline V lookup: CDR1 MNHEY, CDR2 SMNVEV (reference sequence). This CDR3 is 13 amino acids long. CDR3 protein: CASSPRGRYEQYV. In DNA, the CDR3 is TGTGCCAGCAGCCCCAGGGGGAGGTACGAGCAGTACGTC.

The table lists this clonotype with many counts. This chain links TRBV12-3 or TRBV12-4 with TRBJ2-1; 9 bases fit TRBD2. V shed 6 bases, J shed 7 bases, and the junction held 10 bases outside the gene matches. The CDR3 extends over 15 amino acids. CDR3 amino acids: CASRPTSGLMNEQFF. In DNA form, the CDR3 reads TGTGCCAGCAGGCCAACTAGCGGGTTAATGAATGAGCAGTTCTTC.

This clonotype occurred many times. The V call is TRBV28, the J call TRBJ1-1, with D possibly being TRBD1 (5 bases). CDR1 MDHEN and CDR2 SYDVKM come from the germline V gene. V was pared by 3 bases and J by 1 base, with 9 bases between. This CDR3 is built from 14 residues. The chain's CDR3 is CASSLPDRNTEAFF. The CDR3 bases are TGTGCCAGCAGTTTGCCTGACAGGAACACTGAAGCTTTCTTT.

This clonotype was observed many times. The chain is built from TRBV28 and TRBJ1-1; tentative D call: TRBD1 (6 bases). Trimming removed 2 bases from V and 1 base from J, with 14 bases in between. The germline gives CDR1 MDHEN, CDR2 SYDVKM. This CDR3 is built from 16 residues. The DNA of the CDR3 is TGTGCCAGCAGTTTACCAGGAGGGGGACGGAACACTGAAGCTTTCTTT. This sequence encodes CASSLPGGGRNTEAFF.

Judged by abundance, this clonotype is medium-sized. The V gene is TRBV7-2, the J gene TRBJ2-1; D gene ambiguous. The CDR3 sequence is 17 residues long. Germline CDR1 reads SGHTA; CDR2 reads FQGNSA. The V gene lost 5 bases and the J gene lost 0 bases, with 17 bases spanning the gap. The CDR3 is CASSPPVASSSYNEQFF. CDR3 coding DNA: TGTGCCAGCAGCCCTCCGGTGGCCTCCTCCTCCTACAATGAGCAGTTCTTC.

This clonotype was counted at least ten times. The rearrangement links TRBV28 to TRBJ1-2; D is uncertain. This CDR3 contains 14 residues. CDR1 and CDR2 from the germline V gene are MDHEN and SYDVKM. Trimming pared 3 bases from V and 8 bases from J, leaving 16 bases between. CDR3 coding DNA: TGTGCCAGCAGTTTCTCTGCAGCCGGTCCAGGCTACACCTTC. Its translation is CASSFSAAGPGYTF.

By proportion, this clonotype is medium-sized (0.01 to 0.1%). The chain carries TRBV7-3 and TRBJ2-2; D is ambiguous. The length of the CDR3 is 18 residues. Germline V gene sequence: CDR1 SGHTA, CDR2 FQGTGA. The germline V and J ends were trimmed by 7 bases and 0 bases, with 21 bases remaining between them. The CDR3 loop reads CASTSPPPRRPNTGELFF. The DNA of the CDR3 is TGTGCCAGCACTTCTCCCCCCCCCCGACGGCCGAACACCGGGGAGCTGTTTTTT.

Ten or more counts support this clonotype. The J gene is TRBJ1-4, the V gene TRBV7-9; 7 positions match TRBD1. V lost 1 base to trimming and J lost 8 bases; unmatched junction nucleotides: 7. The CDR3 sequence is 15 residues long. The germline V gene has CDR1 SEHNR and CDR2 FQNEAQ (reference sequence). CDR3 protein: CASSLETGTDEKLFF. For the CDR3, the DNA is TGTGCCAGCAGCTTAGAAACCGGGACAGACGAAAAACTGTTTTTT.

This clonotype is medium-sized within its sample. The V gene is TRBV3-1, the J gene TRBJ1-5; D not resolved. V shed 3 bases and J shed 5 bases, with 11 bases lying between them. The CDR3 extends over 14 amino acids. Germline lookup yields CDR1 LGHDT and CDR2 YNNKEL (reference sequence). CDR3 coding DNA: TGTGCCAGCAGCCAGGGATACCTAGATCAGCCCCAGCATTTT. Translation gives CASSQGYLDQPQHF.

This clonotype occurred many times. V usage is TRBV20-1 and J usage is TRBJ2-7; 10 nucleotides align to TRBD2. Germline trimming cut 1 base from V and 1 base from J; bases unmatched to any gene: 4. The CDR3 totals 15 residues. Germline V gene lookup returns CDR1 DFQATT and CDR2 SNEGSKA (reference sequence). The CDR3, as DNA: TGCAGTGCTAGAGCCCCTAGCGGGAGTTCCTACGAGCAGTACTTC. Its translation: CSARAPSGSSYEQYF.

This clonotype was detected many times. For the CDR3, the DNA is TGTGCCAGCGGCCGGGAGCGGAACAATTCACCCCTCCACTTT. This encodes CASGRERNNSPLHF. The rearrangement joins TRBV18 to TRBJ1-6; no reliable D call. CDR3 size: 14 residues. V lost 8 bases and J 7 bases, leaving 15 bases between the germline ends. Germline assignment: CDR1 KGHSH and CDR2 LQKENI.

The table lists this clonotype with many counts. V usage is TRBV7-2 and J usage is TRBJ1-4, with a tentative D call TRBD1 (5 bases). The V and J ends lost 5 bases and 8 bases respectively, with 12 bases between them. Germline V CDR1 and CDR2: SGHTA, FQGNSA. This CDR3 region has 13 residues. The CDR3 DNA reads TGTGCCAGCAGCATACAGGTCCGAGAAAAACTGTTTTTT. This gives the protein CASSIQVREKLFF.

This clonotype has ten or more counts. This chain uses TRBV10-2 with TRBJ2-1; a possible D gene is TRBD1 (5 bases). The germline V gene encodes CDR1 WSHSY and CDR2 SAAADI. V was clipped by 7 bases and J by 6 bases, with 13 bases between them. The length of the CDR3 is 13 residues. The CDR3 sequence is CASIDQGSNEQFF. The CDR3 nucleotides are TGCGCCAGCATTGACCAGGGCTCCAATGAGCAGTTCTTC.